A single sample gave rise to the 15 T cell receptor beta chains below, sequenced in a study of CD8 T cells in Susac syndrome. With random hexamers, about 0.5 to 1 ug RNA was reverse transcribed. MiXCR, run by TCRdb on the immunoSEQ multiplex PCR reads, gives a single entry per CDR3 protein. The sample yields some 90,000 distinct CDR3 sequences, 80% to 95% seen once. The sequenced sample was CD8+ T cells from PBMCs. All receptors come from a human donor in good health.

V gene TRBV29-1 combines with J gene TRBJ2-3, with D uncertain. The CDR3 runs 11 residues. Germline lookup yields CDR1 SQVTM and CDR2 ANQGSEA. Trimming took off 3 bases at V and 3 bases at J, with 4 bases between the two ends. The CDR3, as DNA: TGCAGCGTTGACCGGACAGATACGCAGTATTTT. The encoded protein is CSVDRTDTQYF.

The V call is TRBV4-1, the J call TRBJ2-3; TRBD2 might be the D (7 bases). Germline V gene data show CDR1 as MGHRA and CDR2 as YSYEKL. V was trimmed by 3 bases and J by 6 bases, leaving 25 bases between them. The CDR3 is 18 amino acids. The DNA for the CDR3 is TGCGCCAGCAGCCAGGTACCCCCGGGCGGGGGCCGGGCGGATACGCAGTATTTT. Its protein is CASSQVPPGGGRADTQYF.

The chain joins TRBV7-8 to TRBJ2-3, with D maybe TRBD1 (6 bases). The CDR3 runs 15 residues. Trimming shortened V by 5 bases and J by 4 bases, and 16 bases separated the two germline ends. The V gene's germline CDR1 is SGHVS and CDR2 FQNEAQ. Here the CDR3 reads CASSPRPGVSDTQYF. CDR3 nucleotide sequence: TGTGCCAGCAGCCCCCGGCCAGGGGTCTCAGATACGCAGTATTTT.

The gene calls are TRBV20-1 and TRBJ2-2, with D possibly called TRBD1 or TRBD2 (5 bases each). The V gene lost 5 bases and the J gene lost 3 bases, with 19 bases spanning the gap. CDR3 length: 16 residues. CDR1 is DFQATT, CDR2 SNEGSKA, per germline (reference sequence). In DNA, the CDR3 is TGCAGTGCTTACGTCCCCGGGACGGACTACACCGGGGAGCTGTTTTTT. Translated, it gives CSAYVPGTDYTGELFF.

This chain links TRBV27 with TRBJ1-1; weak D call: TRBD1 (5 bases). This CDR3 is 13 amino acids long. Germline lookup yields CDR1 MNHEY and CDR2 SMNVEV (reference sequence). V lost 3 bases and J lost 4, with 9 bases in between. The DNA of the CDR3 is TGTGCCAGCAGTTTGGGGGAAGGCACTGAAGCTTTCTTT. Residues: CASSLGEGTEAFF.

The chain carries TRBV27 and TRBJ1-5, with D unclear. Looked up from germline, CDR1 is MNHEY and CDR2 is SMNVEV (reference sequence). V was clipped by 4 bases and J by 2 bases, with 6 bases between them. This CDR3 is built from 13 residues. The CDR3 DNA reads TGTGCCAGCAGTTCCAGTCGCAATCAGCCCCAGCATTTT. Protein product: CASSSSRNQPQHF.

This chain joins TRBV7-3 and TRBJ2-7, with 10 bases matching TRBD2. Germline assignment: CDR1 SGHTA and CDR2 FQGTGA. CDR3 size: 16 residues. Unmatched junction bases numbered 9, after V lost 2 bases and J lost 5 bases. CDR3 nucleotides: TGTGCCAGCAGCTTAGCTGGAAGCGGGGGGGCCCACGAGCAGTACTTC. It specifies CASSLAGSGGAHEQYF.

This sequence joins TRBV3-1 and TRBJ2-3; D gene uncertain. The germline gives CDR1 LGHDT, CDR2 YNNKEL (reference sequence). V lost 5 bases to trimming and J lost 5 bases, with 23 bases between them. This CDR3 spans 17 amino acids. The CDR3 DNA sequence: TGTGCCAGCAGCTCTTCGGGTGAGACTGTCCTAGGAGATACGCAGTATTTT. This sequence encodes CASSSSGETVLGDTQYF.

The V gene is TRBV6-1, the J gene TRBJ1-5; a possible D gene is TRBD1 (5 bases). This CDR3 is 15 amino acids long. The V gene lost 0 bases and the J gene lost 2 bases, with 8 bases spanning the gap. Germline lookup yields CDR1 MNHNS and CDR2 SASEGT. CDR3 coding DNA: TGTGCCAGCAGTGAAGCGGGGGTGGGCAATCAGCCCCAGCATTTT. Amino acids: CASSEAGVGNQPQHF.

The gene calls are TRBV7-9 and TRBJ1-6; tentative D call: TRBD1 (5 bases). The CDR3 runs 15 residues. Germline V gene sequence: CDR1 SEHNR, CDR2 FQNEAQ (reference sequence). The V gene lost 5 bases and the J gene lost 2 bases, with 10 bases spanning the gap. Written as DNA, the CDR3 is TGTGCCAGCAGCACGACAGTGACCTATAATTCACCCCTCCACTTT. This sequence encodes CASSTTVTYNSPLHF. The entire variable domain, with the rest obtained from reference TRBV7-9 and TRBJ1-6, is as follows: DTGVSQNPRHKITKRGQNVTFRCDPISEHNRLYWYRQTLGQGPEFLTYFQNEAQLEKSRLLSDRFSAERPKGSFSTLEIQRTEQGDSAMYLCASSTTVTYNSPLHFGNGTRLTVT.

The table lists this clonotype with a count of one. The genes are TRBV6-1 and TRBJ2-7; D perhaps matches TRBD2 (5 bases). CDR1 and CDR2 from the germline V gene are MNHNS and SASEGT. The CDR3 runs 11 residues. Between the trimmed V and J ends, which lost 5 bases and 12 bases, there was a span of 14 bases. CDR3 coding DNA: TGTGCCAGCAGTCCCGGACTCCGGCGGTACTTC. Amino acids: CASSPGLRRYF.

The chain joins TRBV27 to TRBJ2-2; D assignment may be TRBD1 or TRBD2 (9 bases each). The CDR3 spans 18 residues. Germline assignment: CDR1 MNHEY and CDR2 SMNVEV (reference sequence). The V end lost 5 bases, the J end lost 5 bases, and 24 bases lay between the germline ends. CDR3 nucleotide sequence: TGTGCCAGCAGTATCCACGCGGGGGGGACAGGGCAAACCGGGGAGCTGTTTTTT. It translates to CASSIHAGGTGQTGELFF.

The genes are TRBV6-5 and TRBJ2-5, with 8 bases identical to TRBD2. The CDR3 spans 14 residues. Looked up from germline, CDR1 is MNHEY and CDR2 is SVGAGI. V dropped 10 bases and J dropped 0; count of bases not matched to a gene: 7. CDR3 nucleotide sequence: TGTGCCACCATCGAGCGGGGGCACCAAGAGACCCAGTACTTC. It codes for CATIERGHQETQYF.

The chain uses TRBV5-6 and TRBJ2-7; 9 bases align to TRBD1. Germline trimming cut 2 bases from V and 5 bases from J; bases unmatched to any gene: 5. CDR3 size: 14 residues. Germline CDR1 SGHDT, CDR2 YYEEEE. The CDR3 DNA is TGTGCCAGCAGCTTATCGGGACAGGGCGACGAGCAGTACTTC. Protein: CASSLSGQGDEQYF. Based on the CDR3 plus reference TRBV5-6 and TRBJ2-7, the full variable domain is DAGVTQSPTHLIKTRGQQVTLRCSPKSGHDTVSWYQQALGQGPQFIFQYYEEEERQRGNFPDRFSGHQFPNYSSELNVNALLLGDSALYLCASSLSGQGDEQYFGPGTRLTVT.

The genes are TRBV5-1 and TRBJ1-1; tentatively, D is TRBD1 (6 bases). The ends were cut back, 4 bases at V and 0 bases at J, with 16 bases in the middle. Germline values: CDR1 SGHRS, CDR2 YFSETQ. CDR3 length: 16 residues. CDR3 bases: TGCGCCAGCAGCCGCGCGGACAGCCCCATGAACACTGAAGCTTTCTTT. Translated, it gives CASSRADSPMNTEAFF. The complete variable domain, with remaining parts taken from reference TRBV5-1 and TRBJ1-1, reads KAGVTQTPRYLIKTRGQQVTLSCSPISGHRSVSWYQQTPGQGLQFLFEYFSETQRNKGNFPGRFSGRQFSNSRSEMNVSTLELGDSALYLCASSRADSPMNTEAFFGQGTRLTVV.